Presented here are 13 T cell receptor beta chains from one specimen sequenced in a study of blood T cell repertoires in COVID-19. Using immunoSEQ multiplex PCR, the repertoire was profiled, and TCRdb retains in-frame clones only, with some absent. The repertoire holds around 190,000 clones, with about 88% as singletons. What was sequenced was PBMCs or T cells enriched from blood (not recorded which). The receptors derive from a woman aged 18-29 years who had recovered from COVID-19.

This chain links TRBV6-2 or TRBV6-3 with TRBJ1-2; 7 bases are shared with TRBD1. Germline V CDR1 and CDR2: MNHEY, SVGEGT. The CDR3 runs 13 residues. V lost 4 bases to trimming and J lost 7 bases; unmatched junction nucleotides: 6. CDR3 protein: CASSSDRVSGYTF. Written as DNA, the CDR3 is TGTGCCAGCAGTTCCGACAGGGTGAGTGGCTACACCTTC.

The rearrangement links TRBV5-4 to TRBJ1-1; 8 nucleotides agree with TRBD1. The germline CDR1 and CDR2 sequences are SGHNT and YYREEE (reference sequence). Trimming removed 4 bases from V and 7 bases from J; junction bases left unmatched: 6. This CDR3 spans 13 amino acids. CDR3 DNA: TGTGCCAGCAGCCGATCGGGACAGGTTGAAGCTTTCTTT. Protein: CASSRSGQVEAFF.

The gene calls are TRBV5-1 and TRBJ2-1, with a possible D match to TRBD1 (5 bases). Germline lookup yields CDR1 SGHRS and CDR2 YFSETQ. V lost 4 bases and J 6 bases, leaving 11 bases between the germline ends. The length of the CDR3 is 13 residues. CDR3 residues: CASSAGSFNEQFF. The CDR3 DNA sequence: TGCGCCAGCAGCGCAGGGTCTTTCAATGAGCAGTTCTTC.

The chain employs TRBV15 and TRBJ2-2, with 11 bases fitting TRBD2. This CDR3 comprises 18 residues. V was clipped by 4 bases and J by 5 bases; unmatched bases: 12. Germline lookup yields CDR1 LNHNV and CDR2 YYDKDF (reference sequence). As DNA, the CDR3 is TGTGCCACCAGCACACTAGCGGGGGCCTTAGGTGTGACCGGGGAGCTGTTTTTT. Its protein is CATSTLAGALGVTGELFF.

This clone was seen just once. The genes are TRBV5-1 and TRBJ2-1; the D gene is possibly TRBD2 (5 bases). CDR3 length: 16 amino acids. Germline values: CDR1 SGHRS, CDR2 YFSETQ. Deletions cut 4 bases from V and 0 bases from J, with 14 bases between. In nucleotides, the CDR3 is TGCGCCAGCAGCCGGCGAGCGGATAACTCCTACAATGAGCAGTTCTTC. It translates to CASSRRADNSYNEQFF.

The rearrangement links TRBV4-3 to TRBJ2-2, with a tentative D call TRBD1 (6 bases). The germline gives CDR1 LGHNA, CDR2 YSLEER. Trimming left V 1 base short and J 6 bases short, with 15 bases between. The CDR3 has 16 residues. The CDR3 here is CASSQGRARGAGELFF. The CDR3 nucleotides read TGCGCCAGCAGCCAAGGAAGGGCCAGGGGAGCCGGGGAGCTGTTTTTT.

The rearrangement links TRBV7-9 to TRBJ2-7; 8 bases line up with TRBD1. The CDR3 has 18 amino acids. V trimming: 4 bases; J trimming: 3 bases; junction bases outside the gene matches: 17. Looked up from germline, CDR1 is SEHNR and CDR2 is FQNEAQ (reference sequence). CDR3 nucleotides: TGTGCCAGCAGCTCAACCGGGACAGGTCTTAACCGGTACTACGAGCAGTACTTC. Its protein is CASSSTGTGLNRYYEQYF.

The rearrangement links TRBV27 to TRBJ1-2; 12 bases are a match to TRBD1. Trimming took 5 bases from V and 7 from J; bases not matched to a gene: 5. The CDR3 totals 14 residues. Germline V lookup: CDR1 MNHEY, CDR2 SMNVEV (reference sequence). This CDR3 is CASSPPGQGAGYTF. CDR3 nucleotides: TGTGCCAGCAGTCCGCCGGGACAGGGGGCTGGCTACACCTTC.

The sample holds one count of this clone. V usage is TRBV27 and J usage is TRBJ2-7; a possible D gene is TRBD1 (5 bases). CDR1 and CDR2 (germline): MNHEY, SMNVEV (reference sequence). The CDR3 has 16 amino acids. Trimming stripped 4 bases from V and 3 bases from J, with 19 bases between. The chain's CDR3 is CASSWSGVQAIYEQYF. In DNA, the CDR3 is TGTGCCAGCAGTTGGAGTGGTGTACAGGCCATCTACGAGCAGTACTTC.

This clone turned up a few times. The genes are TRBV6-5 and TRBJ1-2, with D perhaps TRBD1 (6 bases). The V and J ends lost 6 bases and 4 bases respectively, with 15 bases between them. The CDR3 has 14 residues. CDR1 and CDR2 from the germline V gene are MNHEY and SVGAGI. The CDR3 nucleotides read TGTGCCAGCAGCCCGACAGGAGTATTCTATGGCTACACCTTC. This translates into CASSPTGVFYGYTF.

The chain combines TRBV28 with TRBJ1-6; perhaps TRBD1 as D (5 bases). CDR1 MDHEN and CDR2 SYDVKM come from the germline V gene. The CDR3 runs 16 residues. V gave up 3 bases and J gave up 0 bases, with 9 bases separating them. CDR3 amino acids: CASSLSGLSYNSPLHF. CDR3 bases: TGTGCCAGCAGTTTGTCGGGACTCTCCTATAATTCACCCCTCCACTTT.

This chain's CDR3 is CASSPVGQALGYTF. The CDR3 bases are TGTGCCAGCAGCCCTGTGGGACAGGCGCTGGGCTACACCTTC. The rearrangement joins TRBV7-2 to TRBJ1-2; 8 positions agree with TRBD1. The V and J ends lost 5 bases and 8 bases, in that order; junction bases with no gene match: 10. The V gene's germline CDR1 is SGHTA and CDR2 FQGNSA. The CDR3 totals 14 residues.

CDR3 sequence (DNA): TGTGCCAGCACCGTCACAGGGAGCGACACTGAAGCTTTCTTT. It encodes CASTVTGSDTEAFF. The chain couples TRBV28 to TRBJ1-1; a weak D match, TRBD1 (6 bases). The V gene's germline CDR1 is MDHEN and CDR2 SYDVKM. Trimming stripped 7 bases from V and 3 bases from J, with 15 bases between. The CDR3 covers 14 residues.